A single TCR beta chain is shown here with its context. The sample originates from a study of OX40 agonist ivuxolimab in advanced cancers. Germline V CDR1 and CDR2: ENHRY, SYGVKD. V was shortened by 3 bases and J by 1 base, with 16 bases between the two germline ends. This CDR3 spans 17 amino acids. Some clones are missing from TCRdb's copy, which holds only in-frame ones; the method was immunoSEQ multiplex PCR. The sample holds approximately 71,000 clones, roughly 84% seen once. The chain couples TRBV10-3 to TRBJ2-4; D possibly corresponds to TRBD1 (6 bases). Source: CD4+ or CD8+ T cells sorted from blood, taken in a trial of the OX40 agonist ivuxolimab. This TCR came from an adult with an advanced solid tumor such as melanoma, head and neck, liver or kidney cancer. CDR3 sequence reads: CAISESQGNGAKNIQYF. The CDR3 DNA reads TGTGCCATCAGTGAAAGTCAGGGGAATGGGGCCAAAAACATTCAGTACTTC.